This TCR beta chain was sequenced during a study of shared clonotypes between healthy human individuals. Study-level background: Aged 18 to 49, the donors were two women and a few men.

Clones were read by immunoSEQ multiplex PCR, and TCRdb kept only the in-frame ones, dropping some. Here the sample spans about 980,000 clones, more than 75% being singletons. The CDR3 is 13 residues long. Germline CDR1 SGHTA, CDR2 FQGNSA. The ends were cut back, 3 bases at V and 3 bases at J, with 3 bases in the middle. The V gene is TRBV7-2, the J gene TRBJ2-6; D gene unclear. The clonotype comes from a man aged 18 to 30 in good health. The sequencing input was memory CD4+ T cells sorted from blood. The subset is: CD45RA-negative fraction. The CDR3 sequence: CASSFVGANVLTF. CDR3 bases: TGTGCCAGCAGCTTTGTTGGGGCCAACGTCCTGACTTTC.